This TCR beta chain emerged from a study of blood T cell repertoires in COVID-19. The table lists this clone with a few counts. Methods used by the authors: Reference gene primer amplification gave nucleated cell count estimates. Measured with immunoSEQ multiplex PCR; TCRdb has only the in-frame clones, and not every one. That table is the source of V, J and clone size, and D and trimming were worked out from the DNA. The sample has roughly 280,000 clones; around 93% are singletons. Trimming removed 10 bases at V and 5 bases at J, with 15 bases between. The CDR3 extends over 13 amino acids. Germline CDR1 reads SNHLY; CDR2 reads FYNNEI. The age range of participants was about 18 to 89 years, with residence in more than 20 US areas. Participant-given clinical history determined each cohort assignment.

The chain links TRBV2 to TRBJ2-4, with a tentative D call TRBD1 (6 bases). The sequence was obtained from a man aged 40-50 years who had been exposed to COVID-19. Sequenced material: PBMCs or T cells enriched from blood (not recorded which). CDR3 sequence reads: CANAQGIENIQYF. The CDR3 region has the DNA TGTGCCAACGCACAGGGTATCGAAAACATTCAGTACTTC. Drawing the rest from reference TRBV2 and TRBJ2-4, the complete variable domain is EPEVTQTPSHQVTQMGQEVILRCVPISNHLYFYWYRQILGQKVEFLVSFYNNEISEKSEIFDDQFSVERPDGSNFTLKIRSTKLEDSAMYFCANAQGIENIQYFGAGTRLSVL.